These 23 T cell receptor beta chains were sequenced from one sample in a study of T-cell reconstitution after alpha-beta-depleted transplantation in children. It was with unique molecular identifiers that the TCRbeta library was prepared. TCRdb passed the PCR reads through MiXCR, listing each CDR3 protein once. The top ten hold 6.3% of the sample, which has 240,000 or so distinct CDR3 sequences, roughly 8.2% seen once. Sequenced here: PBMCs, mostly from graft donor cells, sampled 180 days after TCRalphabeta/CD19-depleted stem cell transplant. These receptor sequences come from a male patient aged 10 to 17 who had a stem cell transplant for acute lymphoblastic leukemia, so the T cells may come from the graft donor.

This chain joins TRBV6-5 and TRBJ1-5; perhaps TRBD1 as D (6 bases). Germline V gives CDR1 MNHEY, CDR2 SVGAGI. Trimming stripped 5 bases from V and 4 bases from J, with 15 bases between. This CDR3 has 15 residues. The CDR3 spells CASSPLTGKNQPQHF. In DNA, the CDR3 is TGTGCCAGCAGTCCTCTTACAGGGAAGAATCAGCCCCAGCATTTT.

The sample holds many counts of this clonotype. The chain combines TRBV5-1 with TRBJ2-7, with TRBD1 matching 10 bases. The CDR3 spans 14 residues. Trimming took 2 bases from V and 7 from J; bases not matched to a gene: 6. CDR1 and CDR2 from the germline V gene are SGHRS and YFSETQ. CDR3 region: CASSLGTGDLEQYF. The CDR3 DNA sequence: TGCGCCAGCAGCTTAGGGACAGGGGACTTGGAGCAGTACTTC.

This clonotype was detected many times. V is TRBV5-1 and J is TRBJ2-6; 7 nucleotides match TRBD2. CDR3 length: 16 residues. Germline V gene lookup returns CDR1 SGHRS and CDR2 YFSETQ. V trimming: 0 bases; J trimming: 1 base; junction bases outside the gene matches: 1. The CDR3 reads CASSLDGRSGANVLTF. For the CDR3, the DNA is TGCGCCAGCAGCTTGGACGGGAGGTCTGGGGCCAACGTCCTGACTTTC.

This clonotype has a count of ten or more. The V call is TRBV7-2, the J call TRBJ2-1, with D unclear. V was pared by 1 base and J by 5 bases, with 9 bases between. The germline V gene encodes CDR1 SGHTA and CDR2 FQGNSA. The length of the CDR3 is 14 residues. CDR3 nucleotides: TGTGCCAGCAGCTTAGGGCGCCGAAACAATGAGCAGTTCTTC. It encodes CASSLGRRNNEQFF.

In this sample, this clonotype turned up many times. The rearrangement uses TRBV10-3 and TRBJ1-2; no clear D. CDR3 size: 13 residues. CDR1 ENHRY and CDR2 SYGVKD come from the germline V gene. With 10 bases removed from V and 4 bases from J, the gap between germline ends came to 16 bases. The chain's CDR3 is CATTPESGYGYTF. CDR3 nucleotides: TGTGCCACTACCCCAGAGTCGGGCTATGGCTACACCTTC.

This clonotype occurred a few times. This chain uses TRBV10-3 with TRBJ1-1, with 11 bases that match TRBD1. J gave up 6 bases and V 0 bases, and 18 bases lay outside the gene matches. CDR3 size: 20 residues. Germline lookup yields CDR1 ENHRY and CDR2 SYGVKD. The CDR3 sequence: CAISESRDRGGRPHGPEAFF. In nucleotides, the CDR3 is TGTGCCATCAGTGAGTCGAGGGACAGGGGGGGAAGACCCCACGGGCCTGAAGCTTTCTTT.

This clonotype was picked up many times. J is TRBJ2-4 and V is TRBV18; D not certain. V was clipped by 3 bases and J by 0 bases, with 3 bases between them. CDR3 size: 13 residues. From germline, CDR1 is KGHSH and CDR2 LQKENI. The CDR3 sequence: CASSPLAKNIQYF. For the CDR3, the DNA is TGTGCCAGCTCACCTTTAGCCAAAAACATTCAGTACTTC.

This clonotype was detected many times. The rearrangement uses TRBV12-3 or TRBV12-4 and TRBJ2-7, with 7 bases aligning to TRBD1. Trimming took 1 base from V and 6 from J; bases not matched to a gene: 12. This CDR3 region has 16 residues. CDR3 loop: CASSLDLGTGAGEQYF. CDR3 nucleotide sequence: TGTGCCAGCAGTTTAGATTTGGGAACAGGGGCGGGCGAGCAGTACTTC.

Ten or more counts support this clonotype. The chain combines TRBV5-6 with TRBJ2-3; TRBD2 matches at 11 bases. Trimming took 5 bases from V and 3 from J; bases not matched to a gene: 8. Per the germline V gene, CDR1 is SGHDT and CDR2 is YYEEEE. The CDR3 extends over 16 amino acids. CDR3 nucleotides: TGTGCCAGCAGTCCCGGACTAGCGGGTGGAACAGATACGCAGTATTTT. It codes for CASSPGLAGGTDTQYF.

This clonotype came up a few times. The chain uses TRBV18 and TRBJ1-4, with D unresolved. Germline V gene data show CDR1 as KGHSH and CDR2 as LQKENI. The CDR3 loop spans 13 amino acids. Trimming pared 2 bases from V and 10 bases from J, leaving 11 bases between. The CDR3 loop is CASSPIAAGKLFF. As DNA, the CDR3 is TGTGCCAGCTCACCAATAGCCGCCGGAAAACTGTTTTTT.

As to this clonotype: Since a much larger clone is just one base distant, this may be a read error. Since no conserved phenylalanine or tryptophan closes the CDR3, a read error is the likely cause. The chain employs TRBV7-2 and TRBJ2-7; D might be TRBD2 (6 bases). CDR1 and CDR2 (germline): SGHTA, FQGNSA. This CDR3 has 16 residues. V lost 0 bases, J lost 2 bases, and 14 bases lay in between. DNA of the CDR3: TGTGCCAGCAGCTTAGCGTTATCGGGAGCTACCTACGAGCAGTACTTA. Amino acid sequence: CASSLALSGATYEQYL.

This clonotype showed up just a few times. CDR3 nucleotides: TGTGCCAGCAGCCAAGATGCAACTAATGAAAAACTGTTTTTT. It translates to CASSQDATNEKLFF. The rearrangement joins TRBV4-2 to TRBJ1-4; no definite D call. Trimming removed 0 bases at V and 0 bases at J, with 2 bases between. Germline V gene lookup returns CDR1 LGHNA and CDR2 YNFKEQ. The CDR3 has 14 residues.

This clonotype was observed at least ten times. CDR3 sequence: CASTGTLSSGNTIYF. The CDR3 DNA reads as TGTGCCAGCACTGGGACGCTTAGCTCTGGAAACACCATATATTTT. This rearrangement joins TRBV27 to TRBJ1-3, with D tentatively TRBD1 (5 bases). The CDR3 runs 15 residues. V shed 7 bases and J shed 0 bases, with 13 bases lying between them. Germline V gene sequence: CDR1 MNHEY, CDR2 SMNVEV (reference sequence).

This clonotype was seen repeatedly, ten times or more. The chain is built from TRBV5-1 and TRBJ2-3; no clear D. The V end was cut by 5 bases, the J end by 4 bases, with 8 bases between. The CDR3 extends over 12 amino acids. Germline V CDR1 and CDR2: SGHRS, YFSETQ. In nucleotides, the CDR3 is TGCGCCAGCAGTGTCAGTCCAGATACGCAGTATTTT. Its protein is CASSVSPDTQYF.

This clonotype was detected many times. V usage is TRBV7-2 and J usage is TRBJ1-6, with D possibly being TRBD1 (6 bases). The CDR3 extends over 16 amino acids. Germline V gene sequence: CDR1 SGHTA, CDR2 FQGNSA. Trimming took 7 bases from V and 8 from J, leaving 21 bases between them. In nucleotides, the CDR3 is TGTGCCAGCACCCCCCGACAGGCCCTGGGGGATTCACCCCTCCACTTT. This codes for CASTPRQALGDSPLHF.

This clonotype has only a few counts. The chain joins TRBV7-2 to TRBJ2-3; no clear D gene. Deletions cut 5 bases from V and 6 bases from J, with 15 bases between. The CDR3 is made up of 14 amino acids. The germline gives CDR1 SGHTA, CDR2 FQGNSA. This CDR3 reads CASSLSPSQDTQYF. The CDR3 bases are TGTGCCAGCAGCCTAAGCCCAAGCCAGGATACGCAGTATTTT.

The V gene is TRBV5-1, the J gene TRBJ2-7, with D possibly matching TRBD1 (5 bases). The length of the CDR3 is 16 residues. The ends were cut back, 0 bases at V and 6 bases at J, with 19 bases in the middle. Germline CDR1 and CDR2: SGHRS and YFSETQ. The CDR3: CASSLDQGINGAEQYF. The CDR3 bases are TGCGCCAGCAGCTTGGATCAGGGTATAAATGGGGCCGAGCAGTACTTC.

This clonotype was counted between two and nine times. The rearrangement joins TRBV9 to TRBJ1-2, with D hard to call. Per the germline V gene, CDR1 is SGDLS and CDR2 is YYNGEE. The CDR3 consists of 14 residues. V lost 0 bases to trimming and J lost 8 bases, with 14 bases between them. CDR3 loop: CASSVDLGRAGYTF. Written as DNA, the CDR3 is TGTGCCAGCAGCGTAGACCTCGGGCGAGCCGGCTACACCTTC.

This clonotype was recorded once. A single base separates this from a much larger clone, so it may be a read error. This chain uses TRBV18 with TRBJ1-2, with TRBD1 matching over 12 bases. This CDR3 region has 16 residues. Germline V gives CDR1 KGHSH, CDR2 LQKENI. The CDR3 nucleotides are TGTGCCAGCTCACCACGGGACAGGGGGCGCAGCTATCGCTACACCTTC. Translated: CASSPRDRGRSYRYTF.

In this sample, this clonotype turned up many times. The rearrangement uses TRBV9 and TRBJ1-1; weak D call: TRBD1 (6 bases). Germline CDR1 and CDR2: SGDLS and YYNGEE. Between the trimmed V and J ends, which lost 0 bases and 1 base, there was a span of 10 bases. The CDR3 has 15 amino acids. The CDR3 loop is CASSVATTGNTEAFF. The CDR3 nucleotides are TGTGCCAGCAGCGTAGCTACGACAGGGAACACTGAAGCTTTCTTT.

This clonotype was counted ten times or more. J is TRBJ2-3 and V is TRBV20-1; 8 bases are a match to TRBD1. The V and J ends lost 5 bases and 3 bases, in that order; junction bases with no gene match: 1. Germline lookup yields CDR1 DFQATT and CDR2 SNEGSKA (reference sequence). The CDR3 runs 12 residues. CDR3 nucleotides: TGCAGTGCTTACAGGGGGACAGATACGCAGTATTTT. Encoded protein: CSAYRGTDTQYF.

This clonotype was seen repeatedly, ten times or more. The CDR3 loop is CSAGRTSRSGELFF. CDR3 DNA: TGCAGTGCTGGCCGGACCTCGCGGAGCGGGGAGCTGTTTTTT. V is TRBV20-1 and J is TRBJ2-2, with D uncertain. The CDR3 consists of 14 residues. V lost 5 bases, J lost 7 bases, and 17 bases lay in between. Germline-derived CDR1 and CDR2 are DFQATT and SNEGSKA (reference sequence).

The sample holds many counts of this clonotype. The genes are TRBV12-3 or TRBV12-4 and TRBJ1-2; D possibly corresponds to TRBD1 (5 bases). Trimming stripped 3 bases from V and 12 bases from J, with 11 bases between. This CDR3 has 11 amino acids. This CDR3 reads CASSFGGPNTF. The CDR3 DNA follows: TGTGCCAGCAGTTTCGGGGGACCCAACACCTTC.